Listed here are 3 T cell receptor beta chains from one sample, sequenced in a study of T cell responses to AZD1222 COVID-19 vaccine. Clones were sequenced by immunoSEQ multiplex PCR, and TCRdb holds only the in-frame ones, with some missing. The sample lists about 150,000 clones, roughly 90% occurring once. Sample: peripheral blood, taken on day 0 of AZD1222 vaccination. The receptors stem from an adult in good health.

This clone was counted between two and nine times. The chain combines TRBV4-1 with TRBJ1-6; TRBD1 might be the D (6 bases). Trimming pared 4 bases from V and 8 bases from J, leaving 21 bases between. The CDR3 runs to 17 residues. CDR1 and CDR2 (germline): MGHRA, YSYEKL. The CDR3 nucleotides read TGCGCCAGCAGCCGGACGAAGGACGCTACAGGGTATTCACCCCTCCACTTT. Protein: CASSRTKDATGYSPLHF.

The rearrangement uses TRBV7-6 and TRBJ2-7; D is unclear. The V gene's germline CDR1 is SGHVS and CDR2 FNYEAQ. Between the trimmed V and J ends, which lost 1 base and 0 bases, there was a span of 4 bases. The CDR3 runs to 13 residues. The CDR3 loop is CASSLGASYEQYF. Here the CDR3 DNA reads TGTGCCAGCAGCTTAGGAGCCTCCTACGAGCAGTACTTC.

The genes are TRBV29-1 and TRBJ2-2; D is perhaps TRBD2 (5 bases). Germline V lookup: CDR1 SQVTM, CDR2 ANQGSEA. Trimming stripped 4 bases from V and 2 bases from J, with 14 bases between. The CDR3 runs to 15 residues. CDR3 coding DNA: TGCAGCGTTGCGGTACTAGAGGTTAACACCGGGGAGCTGTTTTTT. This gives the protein CSVAVLEVNTGELFF.